Shown below are 27 T cell receptor beta chains from a single sample sequenced in a study of Graves' ophthalmopathy and Graves' hyperthyroidism. RNA transcripts were the source from which TCR beta CDR3 regions were amplified. Following a first-round RT-PCR that used HTBI primers, a second-round multiplex PCR was carried out. TCRdb reanalysed the multiplex PCR reads using MiXCR and keeps one entry per CDR3 protein. Altogether 500,000 to 700,000 distinct CDR3 sequences are present, less than 45% being singletons, with the ten largest covering about 4.6%. The sequencing input was peripheral blood or thyroid tissue (not recorded which). The receptors shown here come from an adult man with Graves' hyperthyroidism.

The V call is TRBV4-1, the J call TRBJ2-6; D may be TRBD2 (6 bases). V shed 4 bases and J shed 2 bases, with 15 bases lying between them. CDR1 and CDR2 (germline): MGHRA, YSYEKL. The CDR3 is 17 residues long. The DNA of the CDR3 is TGCGCCAGCAGCCCCCGGGCCGGCGGGGCTGGGGCCAACGTCCTGACTTTC. Residues: CASSPRAGGAGANVLTF.

Only a few counts were recorded for this clonotype. The gene calls are TRBV6-5 and TRBJ2-2; TRBD1 or TRBD2 may be the D gene (5 bases each). This CDR3 contains 16 residues. CDR1 is MNHEY, CDR2 SVGAGI, per germline. Between the trimmed V and J ends, which lost 5 bases and 7 bases, there was a span of 20 bases. CDR3 sequence (DNA): TGTGCCAGCAGTGCCGGGGCGGTCTTTAACGGCGGGGAGCTGTTTTTT. Translating it yields CASSAGAVFNGGELFF.

This clonotype was seen at least ten times. The chain joins TRBV20-1 to TRBJ2-7, with D perhaps TRBD2 (5 bases). The CDR3 runs 11 residues. Germline CDR1 DFQATT, CDR2 SNEGSKA (reference sequence). DNA for the CDR3: TGCAGCGCAACTAGTACAGACGAGCAGTACTTC. This sequence encodes CSATSTDEQYF.

This chain joins TRBV3-1 and TRBJ2-2; D call uncertain. The CDR3 length is 15 residues. CDR1 and CDR2 (germline): LGHDT, YNNKEL (reference sequence). With 5 bases removed from V and 1 base from J, the gap between germline ends came to 11 bases. CDR3 in DNA: TGTGCCAGCAGCTCGTCTTGGAGGAACACCGGGGAGCTGTTTTTT. This encodes CASSSSWRNTGELFF.

This clonotype was counted between two and nine times. The chain carries TRBV19 and TRBJ1-5; D call uncertain. V was cut by 0 bases and J by 6 bases, with 12 bases left in between. Germline V gene lookup returns CDR1 LNHDA and CDR2 SQIVND (reference sequence). This CDR3 is built from 15 residues. CDR3: CASSIDHLGFQPQHF. The CDR3 DNA sequence: TGTGCCAGTAGTATAGATCATCTCGGGTTTCAGCCCCAGCATTTT.

There are many counts of this clonotype. The rearrangement joins TRBV7-3 to TRBJ2-7, with TRBD2 identical over 7 bases. Germline values: CDR1 SGHTA, CDR2 FQGTGA. J was trimmed by 6 bases and V by 2 bases; bases with no gene match: 4. The CDR3 is 13 residues long. CDR3 in amino acids: CASSLVGRGEQYF. CDR3 DNA sequence: TGTGCCAGCAGCTTAGTAGGGAGGGGCGAGCAGTACTTC.

This rearrangement joins TRBV10-3 to TRBJ1-1; TRBD1 matches 11 bases. CDR3 size: 14 residues. J was trimmed by 4 bases and V by 6 bases; bases with no gene match: 4. Germline values: CDR1 ENHRY, CDR2 SYGVKD. The CDR3 sequence: CAIRRTGGATEAFF. Here the CDR3 DNA reads TGTGCCATCAGAAGGACAGGGGGCGCCACTGAAGCTTTCTTT.

This clonotype came up a few times. This chain uses TRBV15 with TRBJ1-4; no reliable D call. Germline V gene data show CDR1 as LNHNV and CDR2 as YYDKDF (reference sequence). The CDR3 has 17 amino acids. V lost 0 bases to trimming and J lost 0 bases, with 11 bases between them. The CDR3 sequence is CATSRDPPGSTNEKLFF. DNA of the CDR3: TGTGCCACCAGCAGAGATCCCCCCGGATCAACTAATGAAAAACTGTTTTTT.

V and J are TRBV19 and TRBJ1-5, with 7 bases fitting TRBD1. The CDR3 has 15 residues. V shed 0 bases and J 5 bases; nucleotides not matched to a gene: 4. CDR1 is LNHDA and CDR2 is SQIVND in the germline V gene (reference sequence). The CDR3 spells CASSIDGDSDQPQHF. The CDR3 DNA follows: TGTGCCAGTAGTATAGATGGGGACAGCGATCAGCCCCAGCATTTT.

The chain joins TRBV7-8 to TRBJ2-7; perhaps TRBD2 as D (5 bases). Between the trimmed V and J ends, which lost 0 bases and 0 bases, there was a span of 9 bases. There are 15 residues in the CDR3. Germline V lookup: CDR1 SGHVS, CDR2 FQNEAQ. CDR3 amino acids: CASSLADGLSYEQYF. The CDR3 DNA reads as TGTGCCAGCAGCTTAGCGGACGGACTCTCCTACGAGCAGTACTTC.

On this clonotype: An end of the junction does not agree with germline; a read error may underlie this. V is TRBV29-1 and J is TRBJ2-5; D is perhaps TRBD2 (5 bases). The germline CDR1 and CDR2 sequences are SQVTM and ANQGSEA. CDR3 length: 12 residues. DNA of the CDR3: TGCGGCGTTCGGGAAGCTCAAGAGACCCAGTACTTC. It is translated as CGVREAQETQYF.

The CDR3 protein is CAIRGTGEKLFF. The CDR3, as DNA: TGTGCCATCAGGGGGACAGGGGAAAAACTGTTTTTT. The chain combines TRBV10-3 with TRBJ1-4; 9 bases match TRBD1. Germline V gene data show CDR1 as ENHRY and CDR2 as SYGVKD. The ends lost 6 bases at V and 8 bases at J; junction bases unmatched: 1. There are 12 residues in the CDR3.

A remark on this clonotype: At one end, the junction sequence differs from germline, possibly due to a read error. The chain combines TRBV16 with TRBJ1-5; 10 nucleotides line up with TRBD1. This CDR3 has 15 residues. CDR1 and CDR2 from the germline V gene are KGHSY and FQNENV. In nucleotides, the CDR3 is TGTGCCGGCAGCCCCCAGGACAGGGGGACTCAGCCCCAGCATTTT. It is translated as CAGSPQDRGTQPQHF.

The chain recombines TRBV7-8 with TRBJ2-2; 9 positions agree with TRBD1. Germline V gene sequence: CDR1 SGHVS, CDR2 FQNEAQ. Trimming removed 2 bases from V and 5 bases from J; junction bases left unmatched: 6. The CDR3 spans 16 residues. CDR3 amino acids: CASSLMTGGGTGELFF. The CDR3 coding sequence is TGTGCCAGCAGCTTAATGACAGGGGGTGGGACCGGGGAGCTGTTTTTT.

The V gene is TRBV29-1, the J gene TRBJ1-4; D is unresolved. The length of the CDR3 is 13 residues. V was pared by 8 bases and J by 0 bases, with 10 bases between. The V gene's germline CDR1 is SQVTM and CDR2 ANQGSEA. CDR3 DNA: TGCAGCTTGGCGTCTTCAACTAATGAAAAACTGTTTTTT. This encodes CSLASSTNEKLFF.

Ten or more counts support this clonotype. This sequence joins TRBV5-1 and TRBJ2-7; 7 positions agree with TRBD1. Germline V lookup: CDR1 SGHRS, CDR2 YFSETQ. The CDR3 consists of 14 residues. The V gene end was trimmed by 3 bases and the J gene end by 3 bases; junction bases not matched to a gene: 6. CDR3 DNA sequence: TGCGCCAGCAGCTCCCCGGGACAGAACTACGAGCAGTACTTC. This codes for CASSSPGQNYEQYF.

This clonotype was counted ten times or more. This chain connects TRBV7-9 to TRBJ2-7; 8 bases fit TRBD1. CDR3 length: 16 amino acids. J gave up 3 bases and V 4 bases, and 11 bases lay outside the gene matches. The germline CDR1 and CDR2 sequences are SEHNR and FQNEAQ (reference sequence). The CDR3 sequence is CASSSTAGGAFYEQYF. CDR3 coding DNA: TGTGCCAGCAGCTCGACTGCAGGGGGCGCGTTCTACGAGCAGTACTTC.

The rearrangement links TRBV7-9 to TRBJ2-7; D is possibly TRBD1 (5 bases). The DNA end lines up better with TRBJ2-1; the J call may be wrong. The CDR3 loop spans 13 amino acids. Germline loops: CDR1 SEHNR, CDR2 FQNEAQ (reference sequence). The CDR3 spells CASSRGPPDEQFF. The CDR3 coding sequence is TGTGCCAGCAGCAGGGGCCCCCCTGATGAGCAGTTCTTC.

This clonotype was detected many times. The rearrangement uses TRBV12-3 or TRBV12-4 and TRBJ2-7; 7 positions match TRBD2. The ends lost 1 base at V and 4 bases at J; junction bases unmatched: 7. CDR3 length: 15 amino acids. CDR3 bases: TGTGCCAGCAGTTTAGGGCTAGCGGAACGTTACGAGCAGTACTTC. Its protein is CASSLGLAERYEQYF.

On this clonotype: A much larger clone is a single base away; this may be a read error. The chain links TRBV6-1 to TRBJ2-2, with D possibly TRBD1 on 5 matching bases. The V gene's germline CDR1 is MNHNS and CDR2 SASEGT. V lost 6 bases and J 7 bases, leaving 9 bases between the germline ends. The CDR3 loop spans 12 amino acids. The CDR3 DNA reads as TGTGCCAGCAGCTTCGGACACGGGGAGCTGTTTTTT. It encodes CASSFGHGELFF.

The chain joins TRBV7-9 to TRBJ2-7; 9 bases fit TRBD2. The CDR3 sequence is 15 residues long. From germline, CDR1 is SEHNR and CDR2 FQNEAQ (reference sequence). Unmatched junction bases numbered 10, after V lost 1 base and J lost 9 bases. CDR3 coding DNA: TGTGCCAGCAGCTTAGAGGGACTAGCAACAGATACGCAGTACTTC. This encodes CASSLEGLATDTQYF.

This clonotype was seen many times. The chain has TRBV7-8 and TRBJ2-7; possible D gene TRBD2, 6 bases. Germline-derived CDR1 and CDR2 are SGHVS and FQNEAQ. V dropped 0 bases and J dropped 4 bases, with 13 bases sitting between them. The CDR3 loop spans 15 amino acids. The DNA for the CDR3 is TGTGCCAGCAGCTTAGCGAGGGGACTGCCATACGAGCAGTACTTC. Translation: CASSLARGLPYEQYF.

This clonotype was observed at least ten times. The chain employs TRBV6-6 and TRBJ1-2, with TRBD1 matching over 9 bases. The CDR3 has 14 amino acids. Germline CDR1 MNHNY, CDR2 SVGAGI (reference sequence). With 5 bases clipped from V and 4 bases from J, the junction kept 5 bases outside the gene matches. CDR3 sequence reads: CASSTGQGIYGYTF. The CDR3 DNA sequence: TGTGCCAGCAGTACTGGACAGGGGATCTATGGCTACACCTTC.

The sample holds a few counts of this clonotype. The CDR3 region is CASSPVVGASETQYF. The CDR3 DNA is TGTGCCAGCAGTCCTGTCGTGGGAGCATCAGAGACCCAGTACTTC. The chain employs TRBV6-5 and TRBJ2-5; weak D call: TRBD2 (5 bases). The CDR3 is 15 residues long. Trimming took 5 bases from V and 4 from J, leaving 17 bases between them. Per the germline V gene, CDR1 is MNHEY and CDR2 is SVGAGI.

This clonotype was counted ten times or more. The chain carries TRBV20-1 and TRBJ1-1; D not certain. Deletions cut 6 bases from V and 3 bases from J, with 20 bases between. This CDR3 is built from 15 residues. Germline assignment: CDR1 DFQATT and CDR2 SNEGSKA (reference sequence). The CDR3 DNA is TGCAGTGCCCTGGAAAGCCCGGGGATGGACACTGAAGCTTTCTTT. Translation: CSALESPGMDTEAFF.

This chain joins TRBV4-2 and TRBJ2-7; 10 positions match TRBD2. Germline V CDR1 and CDR2: LGHNA, YNFKEQ. V was pared by 2 bases and J by 3 bases, with 7 bases of the junction left unmatched. The CDR3 is made up of 16 amino acids. Here the CDR3 DNA reads TGTGCCAGCAGCCAATTTCCGGGACTAGCGATCTACGAGCAGTACTTC. Amino acid sequence: CASSQFPGLAIYEQYF.

This clonotype was recorded a few times. The chain carries TRBV3-1 and TRBJ2-5; possible D gene TRBD1, 6 bases. The germline CDR1 and CDR2 sequences are LGHDT and YNNKEL (reference sequence). V dropped 2 bases and J dropped 6 bases, with 16 bases sitting between them. The CDR3 totals 15 residues. In DNA form, the CDR3 reads TGTGCCAGCAGCCAAATACAGGGTAATCGGAAGACCCAGTACTTC. Translating gives CASSQIQGNRKTQYF.